The entry that follows covers one T cell receptor beta chain sequence. Antigen specificity is unknown. Per the study methods: ImmunoSEQ output held junction-only sequences without quality scores, so filtering differed. The assay was immunoSEQ multiplex PCR, and TCRdb's table has in-frame clones only and misses some. V, J and clone size are taken as reported in that table, and D and trimming were inferred from the DNA itself. The sample lists under 2,500,000 clones, nearly 97% seen once, with around 0.13% in the top ten. This sample is part of a study of shared clonotypes between healthy human individuals. General study findings and limits: Generation probabilities of non-shared clonotypes were lower (relative to those shared by all four donors). It was anticipated that sequencing depth would influence how many clonotypes donors shared. Naive subsets, compared against memory subsets, generally had larger estimated richness values.

CDR1 is SNHLY and CDR2 is FYNNEI in the germline V gene. Trimming cost V 4 bases and J 6 bases; bases outside gene matches: 6. This CDR3 is built from 13 residues. The clonotype was recovered from a man between 18 and 35 years old in good health. The chain recombines TRBV2 with TRBJ2-7; 7 nucleotides align to TRBD1. The sample consisted of naive CD4+ T cells sorted from blood. Indicated subset: CD45RA+ positively selected. CDR3 in amino acids: CASSGGAGGEQYF. CDR3 coding DNA: TGTGCCAGCAGTGGGGGAGCAGGGGGCGAGCAGTACTTC.